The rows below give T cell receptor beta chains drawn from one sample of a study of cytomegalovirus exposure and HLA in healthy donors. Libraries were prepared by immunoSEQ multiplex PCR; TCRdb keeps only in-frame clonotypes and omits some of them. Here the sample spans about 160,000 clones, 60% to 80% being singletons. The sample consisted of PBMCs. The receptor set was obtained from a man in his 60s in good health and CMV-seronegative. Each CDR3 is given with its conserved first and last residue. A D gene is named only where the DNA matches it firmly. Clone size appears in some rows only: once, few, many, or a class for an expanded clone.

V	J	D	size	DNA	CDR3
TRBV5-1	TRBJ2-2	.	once	TGCGCCAGCAACCGGGATCCGAACACCGGGGAGCTGTTTTTT	CASNRDPNTGELFF
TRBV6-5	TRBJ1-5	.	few	TGTGCCAGCAGTTACTACTTGGATCAGCCCCAGCATTTT	CASSYYLDQPQHF
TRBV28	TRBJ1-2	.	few	TGTGCCAGCAGAACCTTACAGGGAAACTATGGCTACACCTTC	CASRTLQGNYGYTF
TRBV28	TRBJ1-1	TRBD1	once	TGTGCCAGCAGCCCCCCGGGACAGGGGGCATGGGGGGAAGCTTTCTTT	CASSPPGQGAWGEAFF
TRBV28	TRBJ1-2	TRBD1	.	TGTGCCAGCAGCCCGGGACAGGGGCACTATGGCTACACCTTC	CASSPGQGHYGYTF
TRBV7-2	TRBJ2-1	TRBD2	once	TGTGCCAGCAGCGTACAGGGACTAGCGGGCGATGAGCAGTTCTTC	CASSVQGLAGDEQFF
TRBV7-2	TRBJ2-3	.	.	TGTGCCAGCAGCTTTGATTTGGACAGCTGGGATACGCAGTATTTT	CASSFDLDSWDTQYF
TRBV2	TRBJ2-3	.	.	TGTGCCAGCAGTGATTGGGCGGGGAGTTACACAGATACGCAGTATTTT	CASSDWAGSYTDTQYF
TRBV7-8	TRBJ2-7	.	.	TGTGCCAGCAGCCCCAGGGCGGGGTTCGTCCACGAGCAGTACTTC	CASSPRAGFVHEQYF
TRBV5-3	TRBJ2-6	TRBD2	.	TGTGCCAGAAGCTTGGCCAGCGGGGGGGCCAGTGGGGCCAACGTCCTGACTTTC	CARSLASGGASGANVLTF
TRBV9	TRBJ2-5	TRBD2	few	TGTGCCAGCAGCCCGGGAGGGGGCGGGGGGGCCGGGACCCAGTACTTC	CASSPGGGGGAGTQYF
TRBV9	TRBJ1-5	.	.	TGTGCCAGCAGCCCGGGGATAAATAGCAATCAGCCCCAGCATTTT	CASSPGINSNQPQHF
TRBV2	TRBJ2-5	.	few	TGTGCCAGCAGTGTTCAGCGGGAGACCCAGTACTTC	CASSVQRETQYF
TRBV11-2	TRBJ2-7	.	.	TGTGCCAGCAGCCGGTCGAGACACGAGGGCTACGAGCAGTACTTC	CASSRSRHEGYEQYF
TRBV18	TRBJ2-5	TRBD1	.	TGTGCCAGCTCATCCTGGACAGGGGGGAAGACCCAGTACTTC	CASSSWTGGKTQYF
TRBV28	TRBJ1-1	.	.	TGTGCCAGCAGTTTAGGGCAGAACACTGAAGCTTTCTTT	CASSLGQNTEAFF
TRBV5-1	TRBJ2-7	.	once	TGCGCCAGCAGCCAAGACTTAGAAGCCTACGAGCAGTACTTC	CASSQDLEAYEQYF
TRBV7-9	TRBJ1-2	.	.	TGTTCCAGCAGCTTGGGCAGCTATGGCTACACCTTC	CSSSLGSYGYTF